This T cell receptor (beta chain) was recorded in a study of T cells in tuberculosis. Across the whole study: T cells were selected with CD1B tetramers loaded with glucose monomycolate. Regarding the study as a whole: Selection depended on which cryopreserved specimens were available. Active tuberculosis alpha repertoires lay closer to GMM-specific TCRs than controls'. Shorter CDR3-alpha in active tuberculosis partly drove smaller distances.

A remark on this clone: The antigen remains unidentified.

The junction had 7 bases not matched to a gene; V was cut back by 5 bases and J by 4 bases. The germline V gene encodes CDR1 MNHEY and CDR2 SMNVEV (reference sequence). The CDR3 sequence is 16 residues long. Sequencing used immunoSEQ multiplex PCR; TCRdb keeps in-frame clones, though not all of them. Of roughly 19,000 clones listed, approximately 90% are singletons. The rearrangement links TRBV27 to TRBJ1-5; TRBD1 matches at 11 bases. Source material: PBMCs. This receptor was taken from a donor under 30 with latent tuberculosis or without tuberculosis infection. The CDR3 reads CASSPLGDRGNQPQHF. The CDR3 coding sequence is TGTGCCAGCAGTCCACTAGGGGACAGGGGGAATCAGCCCCAGCATTTT.